The 27 T cell receptor beta chains in this list originate from one sample, sequenced in a study of blood T cell repertoires in COVID-19. Measured with immunoSEQ multiplex PCR; TCRdb has only the in-frame clones, and not every one. Of 270,000 or so clones listed, roughly 80% are singletons. The sequencing sample was made of peripheral blood. The receptor set was obtained from a human donor with COVID-19, enrolled during active disease. The donor label of this sample is uncertain.

V is TRBV7-2 and J is TRBJ1-1; the D gene is possibly TRBD1 (5 bases). CDR1 and CDR2 (germline): SGHTA, FQGNSA. V was clipped by 5 bases and J by 7 bases, with 14 bases between them. The CDR3 spans 13 residues. The CDR3 loop is CASSPSAGVEAFF. The DNA for the CDR3 is TGTGCCAGCAGCCCATCGGCGGGGGTTGAAGCTTTCTTT.

V is TRBV27 and J is TRBJ1-6, with a weak D call TRBD1 (6 bases). CDR3 size: 15 residues. CDR1 MNHEY and CDR2 SMNVEV come from the germline V gene (reference sequence). Trimming removed 5 bases from V and 9 bases from J, with 17 bases in between. CDR3 sequence: CASSPPGHRGSPLHF. The CDR3, as DNA: TGTGCCAGCAGTCCACCGGGACACCGAGGTTCACCCCTCCACTTT.

In this sample, this clone turned up once. The rearrangement links TRBV6-5 to TRBJ2-2, with 12 bases matching TRBD2. CDR3 length: 14 amino acids. Germline-derived CDR1 and CDR2 are MNHEY and SVGAGI. The CDR3 DNA follows: TGTGGGGTCGGGGGGACTAGCGGGACCGGGGAGCTGTTTTTT. Translating it yields CGVGGTSGTGELFF.

This clone appeared a single time. The chain combines TRBV4-3 with TRBJ1-4; D call uncertain. Germline V lookup: CDR1 LGHNA, CDR2 YSLEER. The CDR3 consists of 16 residues. Trimming pared 1 base from V and 0 bases from J, leaving 9 bases between. DNA for the CDR3: TGCGCCAGCAGCCAAGGCGAAACCGCAACTAATGAAAAACTGTTTTTT. Protein: CASSQGETATNEKLFF.

This clone was seen a few times. The chain links TRBV6-2 or TRBV6-3 to TRBJ1-1; D is ambiguous. The CDR3 length is 13 residues. V was pared by 0 bases and J by 2 bases, with 4 bases between. The germline CDR1 and CDR2 sequences are MNHEY and SVGEGT. Here the CDR3 DNA reads TGTGCCAGCAGTTACTCCACAAACACTGAAGCTTTCTTT. It translates to CASSYSTNTEAFF.

The CDR3 DNA is TGCGCCAGCAGCCAAGTAGCTGGGGGCCTAAGCAATGAGCAGTTCTTC. It encodes CASSQVAGGLSNEQFF. The gene calls are TRBV4-1 and TRBJ2-1; TRBD1 is a possible D gene (6 bases). The CDR3 has 16 amino acids. CDR1 is MGHRA, CDR2 YSYEKL, per germline. V lost 1 base, J lost 6 bases, and 16 bases lay in between.

This chain joins TRBV7-2 and TRBJ2-7; TRBD1 matches at 8 bases. J gave up 6 bases and V 5 bases, and 9 bases lay outside the gene matches. The CDR3 runs to 14 residues. Germline CDR1 and CDR2: SGHTA and FQGNSA. The CDR3 DNA follows: TGTGCCAGCAGCCCTAATGTGGACAGGGCCGAGCAGTACTTC. Its translation is CASSPNVDRAEQYF.

As regards this clone: Other DNA sequences in the sample encode the same CDR3. The rearrangement joins TRBV28 to TRBJ1-5, with D tentatively TRBD1 (5 bases). CDR1 MDHEN and CDR2 SYDVKM come from the germline V gene. The CDR3 extends over 14 amino acids. Trimming stripped 1 base from V and 7 bases from J, with 11 bases between. The CDR3 bases are TGTGCCAGCAGTTTATCTCTGGGGGGACAGCCCCAGCATTTT. The encoded protein is CASSLSLGGQPQHF.

A few counts support this clone. The rearrangement links TRBV28 to TRBJ2-1; the D is unclear. The CDR3 runs 15 residues. In germline, CDR1 is MDHEN, CDR2 SYDVKM. Trimming stripped 6 bases from V and 0 bases from J, with 12 bases between. In DNA form, the CDR3 reads TGTGCCAGCAGAATAGCTCTGGGCTCCTACAATGAGCAGTTCTTC. This translates into CASRIALGSYNEQFF.

The gene calls are TRBV27 and TRBJ2-1; TRBD1 might be the D (6 bases). The germline V and J ends were trimmed by 5 bases and 5 bases, with 13 bases remaining between them. Looked up from germline, CDR1 is MNHEY and CDR2 is SMNVEV (reference sequence). The CDR3 covers 14 residues. The CDR3 nucleotides read TGTGCCAGCAGTGATACAGGGTTCGACAATGAGCAGTTCTTC. This encodes CASSDTGFDNEQFF.

The chain recombines TRBV11-2 with TRBJ2-2, with 7 bases aligning to TRBD2. The germline V gene encodes CDR1 SGHAT and CDR2 FQNNGV. This CDR3 comprises 15 residues. The ends lost 2 bases at V and 0 bases at J; junction bases unmatched: 0. This CDR3 reads CASSLRGANTGELFF. The CDR3 bases are TGTGCCAGCAGCTTACGGGGGGCGAACACCGGGGAGCTGTTTTTT.

The J gene is TRBJ1-2, the V gene TRBV28; possibly TRBD1 for D (5 bases). V lost 8 bases to trimming and J lost 9 bases, with 13 bases between them. Germline assignment: CDR1 MDHEN and CDR2 SYDVKM. CDR3 length: 11 amino acids. CDR3: CASWRGASYTF. CDR3 DNA: TGTGCCAGCTGGCGCGGGGCCAGCTACACCTTC.

This rearrangement joins TRBV7-9 to TRBJ1-1; D gene uncertain. Per germline, CDR1 SEHNR and CDR2 FQNEAQ (reference sequence). The CDR3 covers 15 residues. Trimming took 2 bases from V and 4 from J, leaving 14 bases between them. CDR3 sequence: CASSLYSDAGTEAFF. CDR3 bases: TGTGCCAGCAGCTTATATAGTGATGCGGGCACTGAAGCTTTCTTT. The full variable domain, rest sourced from reference TRBV7-9 and TRBJ1-1, is DTGVSQNPRHKITKRGQNVTFRCDPISEHNRLYWYRQTLGQGPEFLTYFQNEAQLEKSRLLSDRFSAERPKGSFSTLEIQRTEQGDSAMYLCASSLYSDAGTEAFFGQGTRLTVV.

The chain uses TRBV3-1 (or the pseudogene TRBV3-2) and TRBJ2-1, with a tentative D call TRBD2 (5 bases). Per germline, CDR1 LGHDT and CDR2 YNNKEL (reference sequence). The V end lost 1 base, the J end lost 9 bases, and 13 bases lay between the germline ends. This CDR3 spans 14 amino acids. The chain's CDR3 is CASSQGTFEGEQFF. As DNA, the CDR3 is TGTGCCAGCAGCCAAGGGACCTTTGAGGGTGAGCAGTTCTTC.

The chain is built from TRBV5-1 and TRBJ2-1, with D hard to call. With 0 bases removed from V and 0 bases from J, the gap between germline ends came to 13 bases. Germline assignment: CDR1 SGHRS and CDR2 YFSETQ. The CDR3 contains 17 residues. CDR3 DNA sequence: TGCGCCAGCAGCTTGGATCCTGCCTCTAGCTCCTACAATGAGCAGTTCTTC. Amino acids: CASSLDPASSSYNEQFF.

The V call is TRBV27, the J call TRBJ2-1; 9 bases map to TRBD2. This CDR3 region has 13 residues. Germline assignment: CDR1 MNHEY and CDR2 SMNVEV (reference sequence). Losses at the gene ends were 10 bases for V and 9 bases for J; bases not matched to a gene: 10. The CDR3: CAIGGGRAFEQFF. DNA for the CDR3: TGTGCCATCGGTGGCGGGAGGGCCTTTGAGCAGTTCTTC.

A single count supports this clone. The rearrangement uses TRBV6-1 and TRBJ2-7, with 11 bases identical to TRBD2. This CDR3 region has 15 residues. The junction had 11 bases not matched to a gene; V was cut back by 6 bases and J by 7 bases. Looked up from germline, CDR1 is MNHNS and CDR2 is SASEGT. The CDR3 region is CASRKQLLAGEEQYF. DNA of the CDR3: TGTGCCAGCAGAAAACAATTACTAGCGGGGGAAGAGCAGTACTTC.

On this clone itself: Sequence at one end of the junction differs from germline and may be a read error. The rearrangement uses TRBV7-8 and TRBJ1-5; D is undetermined. The germline CDR1 and CDR2 sequences are SGHVS and FQNEAQ. The CDR3 covers 14 residues. As DNA, the CDR3 is TGTGCCAGCAGATTAGGTAATAGCAATCAGCCCCAGCATTTT. Protein: CASRLGNSNQPQHF. The full variable domain, in which reference TRBV7-8 and TRBJ1-5 provide the parts outside the CDR3, is GAGVSQSPRYKVAKRGQDVALRCDPISGHVSLFWYQQALGQGPEFLTYFQNEAQLDKSGLPSDRFFAERPEGSVSTLKIQRTQQEDSAVYLCASRLGNSNQPQHFGDGTRLSIL.

J is TRBJ1-3 and V is TRBV11-2, with D unresolved. The V end lost 1 base, the J end lost 0 bases, and 10 bases lay between the germline ends. The length of the CDR3 is 16 residues. Germline V gene sequence: CDR1 SGHAT, CDR2 FQNNGV. This chain's CDR3 is CASSLALANSGNTIYF. CDR3 bases: TGTGCCAGCAGCTTAGCTCTTGCGAACTCTGGAAACACCATATATTTT.

CDR3: CASSQDTYEQYF. DNA of the CDR3: TGTGCCAGCAGCCAAGATACTTACGAGCAGTACTTC. The rearrangement uses TRBV14 and TRBJ2-7; no clear D gene. V lost 0 bases, J lost 4 bases, and 4 bases lay in between. This CDR3 region has 12 residues. Germline V gene lookup returns CDR1 SGHDN and CDR2 FVKESK.

The rearrangement links TRBV11-3 to TRBJ2-3; possibly TRBD1 for D (6 bases). This CDR3 is 17 amino acids long. Germline assignment: CDR1 SGHNT and CDR2 YENEEA. V was clipped by 6 bases and J by 0 bases, with 19 bases between them. CDR3 sequence: CASSLGLSGASTDTQYF. As DNA, the CDR3 is TGTGCCAGCAGTTTGGGTTTGTCAGGGGCTAGCACAGATACGCAGTATTTT.

This clone was recorded once. This chain uses TRBV9 with TRBJ2-3; 10 bases line up with TRBD2. The CDR3 sequence is 16 residues long. CDR1 SGDLS and CDR2 YYNGEE come from the germline V gene. Germline trimming cut 4 bases from V and 1 base from J; bases unmatched to any gene: 6. CDR3 coding DNA: TGTGCCAGCAGCTTGACCGGGACTAGCGGCACAGATACGCAGTATTTT. Translating it yields CASSLTGTSGTDTQYF.

The chain employs TRBV5-4 and TRBJ2-3; TRBD1 aligns across 8 bases. After removal of 6 bases from V and 2 bases from J, the junction contained 8 bases not matched to a gene. The germline gives CDR1 SGHNT, CDR2 YYREEE (reference sequence). This CDR3 comprises 15 residues. CDR3 DNA: TGTGCCAGCAACTCCGGGACAGGTGCCACAGATACGCAGTATTTT. Translating it yields CASNSGTGATDTQYF.

This clone was counted once. V is TRBV7-2 and J is TRBJ2-3, with 9 bases lining up with TRBD1. Germline CDR1 reads SGHTA; CDR2 reads FQGNSA. This CDR3 comprises 16 residues. V shed 2 bases and J 3 bases; nucleotides not matched to a gene: 6. CDR3 coding DNA: TGTGCCAGCAGCTTACAGGACAGGGGTGGGACAGATACGCAGTATTTT. This sequence encodes CASSLQDRGGTDTQYF.

The chain employs TRBV7-3 and TRBJ2-5; 7 bases line up with TRBD1. J lost 5 bases, V lost 5 bases, and 5 bases had no gene match. The CDR3 is 13 residues long. CDR1 is SGHTA and CDR2 is FQGTGA in the germline V gene. The CDR3 DNA follows: TGTGCCAGCAGCCAGGGACAGTTGGAGACCCAGTACTTC. Protein: CASSQGQLETQYF.

This clone was recorded a few times. The chain couples TRBV30 to TRBJ1-1; TRBD1 aligns across 7 bases. The CDR3 has 15 residues. Germline-derived CDR1 and CDR2 are GTSNPN and SVGIG (reference sequence). V lost 2 bases and J lost 4; bases outside the gene matches: 10. Here the CDR3 reads CAWSNWRQGGTEAFF. For the CDR3, the DNA is TGTGCCTGGAGTAATTGGCGACAGGGTGGCACTGAAGCTTTCTTT.

The rearrangement uses TRBV19 and TRBJ2-1, with D possibly being TRBD2 (5 bases). The ends were cut back, 7 bases at V and 6 bases at J, with 16 bases in the middle. The germline V gene has CDR1 LNHDA and CDR2 SQIVND (reference sequence). The CDR3 loop spans 14 amino acids. The chain's CDR3 is CASTSGVLSNEQFF. CDR3 sequence (DNA): TGTGCCAGTACGAGCGGAGTTTTAAGCAATGAGCAGTTCTTC.